These 15 T cell receptor beta chains were sequenced from one sample in a study of molecular identifiers for immune sequencing clone quantification. MiXCR, applied by TCRdb to the PCR reads, yields one record per CDR3 protein. This sample has around 460,000 distinct CDR3 sequences, with around 21% found just once. The source material was naive CD8+ T cells from blood, with Jurkat cell RNA spiked in. The subset here: FACS-sorted CD8+CD4-CCR7+CD45RA+ naive T cells. The receptors derive from a human donor in good health. Some libraries in this study had Jurkat cell RNA spiked in.

This clonotype was observed at least ten times. The J gene is TRBJ1-5, the V gene TRBV24-1; D is unresolved. The V and J ends lost 3 bases and 6 bases respectively, with 8 bases between them. Germline CDR1 is KGHDR and CDR2 is SFDVKD. The CDR3 sequence is 13 residues long. In nucleotides, the CDR3 is TGTGCCACCAGTGATCCGGCTGGTCAGCCCCAGCATTTT. Protein sequence: CATSDPAGQPQHF.

The sample holds many counts of this clonotype. The chain is built from TRBV4-3 and TRBJ1-1; D remains ambiguous. CDR3 length equals 17 residues. Trimming removed 0 bases from V and 1 base from J, with 15 bases in between. Germline lookup yields CDR1 LGHNA and CDR2 YSLEER. In DNA, the CDR3 is TGCGCCAGCAGCCAAGATGGGCCAGCGGTTTCGAACACTGAAGCTTTCTTT. It translates to CASSQDGPAVSNTEAFF.

This sequence joins TRBV12-3 or TRBV12-4 and TRBJ2-2; tentative D call: TRBD2 (6 bases). The V gene lost 6 bases and the J gene lost 7 bases, with 12 bases spanning the gap. The CDR3 consists of 13 residues. CDR3 amino acids: CASRGGEDGELFF. The CDR3 region has the DNA TGTGCCAGCAGAGGCGGGGAGGACGGGGAGCTGTTTTTT.

This clonotype has at least ten counts. The chain links TRBV7-9 to TRBJ1-1, with D perhaps matching TRBD1 (6 bases). Germline loops: CDR1 SEHNR, CDR2 FQNEAQ (reference sequence). Deletions cut 5 bases from V and 5 bases from J, with 24 bases between. The CDR3 totals 17 residues. The CDR3 region is CASSPSGAAGYMTEAFF. CDR3 bases: TGTGCCAGCAGCCCTTCGGGGGCGGCGGGCTATATGACTGAAGCTTTCTTT.

V gene TRBV12-3 or TRBV12-4 combines with J gene TRBJ2-3, with 8 positions matching TRBD2. The trim removed 3 bases at V and 0 bases at J, leaving 8 bases unmatched. The CDR3 has 17 amino acids. The CDR3 sequence: CASSLGVAGPSTDTQYF. The CDR3 bases are TGTGCCAGCAGTTTGGGGGTAGCGGGACCAAGCACAGATACGCAGTATTTT.

This clonotype was found many times. The chain carries TRBV7-9 and TRBJ2-5; tentatively, D is TRBD1 or TRBD2 (6 bases each). This CDR3 contains 16 residues. Trimming took off 5 bases at V and 4 bases at J, with 20 bases between the two ends. Germline CDR1 and CDR2: SEHNR and FQNEAQ (reference sequence). The CDR3 DNA follows: TGTGCCAGCAGCAACGTCCGGGGGCTAGAGGTAGAGACCCAGTACTTC. The encoded protein is CASSNVRGLEVETQYF. Complete variable domain (other parts from reference TRBV7-9 and TRBJ2-5): DTGVSQNPRHKITKRGQNVTFRCDPISEHNRLYWYRQTLGQGPEFLTYFQNEAQLEKSRLLSDRFSAERPKGSFSTLEIQRTEQGDSAMYLCASSNVRGLEVETQYFGPGTRLLVL.

In this sample, this clonotype turned up many times. The chain combines TRBV2 with TRBJ2-5; D unresolved. Trimming took off 8 bases at V and 2 bases at J, with 9 bases between the two ends. CDR1 is SNHLY and CDR2 is FYNNEI in the germline V gene. The CDR3 consists of 12 residues. The CDR3 spells CASRPIQETQYF. In DNA form, the CDR3 reads TGTGCCAGCCGACCGATACAAGAGACCCAGTACTTC.

The chain links TRBV12-3 or TRBV12-4 to TRBJ2-2; D uncertain. The CDR3 is 11 amino acids. V shed 3 bases and J shed 9 bases, with 5 bases lying between them. CDR3 sequence reads: CASSFIRELFF. The CDR3 nucleotides are TGTGCCAGCAGTTTTATCAGGGAGCTGTTTTTT.

The CDR3 loop is CASRPQGNTEAFF. The CDR3 bases are TGTGCCAGCAGACCCCAGGGGAACACTGAAGCTTTCTTT. The chain employs TRBV5-6 and TRBJ1-1; tentatively, D is TRBD1 (5 bases). Trimming removed 5 bases from V and 1 base from J, with 9 bases in between. The CDR3 runs 13 residues. Looked up from germline, CDR1 is SGHDT and CDR2 is YYEEEE.

This clonotype was picked up many times. The genes are TRBV7-9 and TRBJ2-7; D is undetermined. The CDR3 runs 12 residues. CDR1 is SEHNR and CDR2 is FQNEAQ in the germline V gene (reference sequence). The ends were cut back, 2 bases at V and 5 bases at J, with 7 bases in the middle. In nucleotides, the CDR3 is TGTGCCAGCAGCTTATACCAGGACGAGCAGTACTTC. Translating it yields CASSLYQDEQYF.

The V call is TRBV20-1, the J call TRBJ2-1, with TRBD2 matching over 10 bases. CDR3 size: 16 residues. Germline CDR1 reads DFQATT; CDR2 reads SNEGSKA (reference sequence). V was clipped by 6 bases and J by 2 bases; unmatched bases: 10. In nucleotides, the CDR3 is TGCAGTGCAAGGGATCCCAGCGGGAGGGCCTACAATGAGCAGTTCTTC. It is translated as CSARDPSGRAYNEQFF.

In its sample, this clonotype was seen many times. J is TRBJ2-3 and V is TRBV29-1; a possible D gene is TRBD2 (6 bases). The CDR3 totals 15 residues. V was clipped by 4 bases and J by 0 bases, with 14 bases between them. Looked up from germline, CDR1 is SQVTM and CDR2 is ANQGSEA. CDR3 sequence reads: CSVVLAYLSTDTQYF. CDR3 DNA sequence: TGCAGCGTTGTTCTAGCGTACCTTAGCACAGATACGCAGTATTTT.

At least ten counts were recorded for this clonotype. This sequence joins TRBV5-1 and TRBJ2-7; D is possibly TRBD2 (5 bases). CDR1 and CDR2 (germline): SGHRS, YFSETQ. The length of the CDR3 is 12 residues. Trimming removed 4 bases at V and 4 bases at J, with 9 bases between. CDR3 sequence reads: CASSGGFYEQYF. DNA for the CDR3: TGCGCCAGCAGCGGCGGGTTTTACGAGCAGTACTTC.

CDR3 residues: CASSMATGIPYEQYF. The CDR3 nucleotides read TGTGCCAGTAGTATGGCGACAGGAATACCCTACGAGCAGTACTTC. The chain has TRBV19 and TRBJ2-7; perhaps TRBD1 as D (6 bases). Trimming left V 3 bases short and J 2 bases short, with 14 bases between. Germline V CDR1 and CDR2: LNHDA, SQIVND (reference sequence). There are 15 residues in the CDR3.

With respect to this clonotype: This may stem from a read error, because a much larger clone lies one nucleotide away. The V and J genes are TRBV20-1 and TRBJ2-7; a possible D gene is TRBD1 (6 bases). CDR3 size: 14 residues. Per germline, CDR1 DFQATT and CDR2 SNEGSKA (reference sequence). The V gene lost 4 bases and the J gene lost 4 bases, with 17 bases spanning the gap. The CDR3 DNA follows: TGCAGTGCTAACTACCAGGGGCGGGTTTACGAGCAGTACTTC. It is translated as CSANYQGRVYEQYF.